Reported below is one TCR beta chain. Antigen: not known. Trimming at V came to 2 bases and at J to 4 bases, leaving 5 bases not matched to a gene. This CDR3 spans 15 amino acids. CDR1 is SGHNT, CDR2 YYREEE, per germline (reference sequence). This record belongs to a study of radiotherapy plus CTLA-4 blockade in lung cancer. About the research overall: Objective responses were recorded in around 18% of patients, with disease control recorded in 25% to 35%.

Lung cancer patients with chemo-refractory metastatic non-small-cell disease were given focal radiation plus CTLA-4 blockade with ipilimumab. Libraries were prepared by immunoSEQ multiplex PCR; TCRdb keeps only in-frame clonotypes and omits some of them. The repertoire holds about 72,000 clones, with roughly four fifths as singletons. General study results and limits: Response was reportedly best predicted by early blood T cell clone dynamics, with interferon-beta. There was expansion of tumor-derived TCR clones in blood after radiotherapy plus ipilimumab.

This receptor was obtained from a human donor with non-small cell lung cancer who had a partial response to radiotherapy plus ipilimumab. The chain links TRBV5-4 to TRBJ2-3; TRBD2 matches at 9 bases. Source: peripheral blood, taken from a patient treated with radiotherapy plus ipilimumab. CDR3 in DNA: TGTGCCAGCAGCTTCTTAGCGGGAGTGGCAGATACGCAGTATTTT. Its protein product is CASSFLAGVADTQYF.